This entry lists 28 T cell receptor beta chains sequenced from one sample in a study of neurological immune-mediated disorders. TCRdb fed the 5' RACE reads into MiXCR, producing one record per CDR3 protein. Here the sample spans about 88,000 distinct CDR3 sequences, roughly 3.5% being singletons. Sequenced: PBMCs. The receptor set was obtained from a woman between 18 and 29 years old with multiple sclerosis.

This clonotype occurred many times. This sequence joins TRBV12-3 or TRBV12-4 and TRBJ1-2, with unresolved D. This CDR3 contains 13 residues. V lost 6 bases and J lost 4, with 12 bases in between. This chain's CDR3 is CASSPDGGYGYTF. The CDR3 DNA reads TGTGCCAGCAGCCCCGACGGTGGCTATGGCTACACCTTC.

This clonotype was detected ten times or more. The CDR3 loop is CSAREPGLGVRNEQFF. The CDR3 region has the DNA TGCAGTGCTAGAGAACCAGGACTAGGAGTTCGTAATGAGCAGTTCTTC. The chain uses TRBV20-1 and TRBJ2-1; 7 nucleotides align to TRBD2. From germline, CDR1 is DFQATT and CDR2 SNEGSKA (reference sequence). The V and J ends lost 0 bases and 7 bases, in that order; junction bases with no gene match: 12. The CDR3 spans 16 residues.

This clonotype has ten or more counts. The chain combines TRBV10-3 with TRBJ2-7; possible D gene TRBD1, 5 bases. Trimming left V 6 bases short and J 5 bases short, with 11 bases between. This CDR3 comprises 12 residues. CDR1 and CDR2 (germline): ENHRY, SYGVKD. The CDR3: CAIRNWGDEQYF. The CDR3, as DNA: TGTGCCATCAGGAACTGGGGCGACGAGCAGTACTTC.

The table lists this clonotype with many counts. This chain links TRBV5-1 with TRBJ2-1, with TRBD1 matching over 9 bases. The CDR3 contains 16 residues. The germline CDR1 and CDR2 sequences are SGHRS and YFSETQ. Losses at the gene ends were 3 bases for V and 0 bases for J; bases not matched to a gene: 4. CDR3 region: CASSSTGGSSYNEQFF. CDR3 nucleotide sequence: TGCGCCAGCAGCTCGACAGGGGGGAGCTCCTACAATGAGCAGTTCTTC.

This clonotype showed up many times. This chain uses TRBV6-5 with TRBJ2-7; 8 bases line up with TRBD1. The CDR3 spans 16 residues. Germline V gene lookup returns CDR1 MNHEY and CDR2 SVGAGI. With 0 bases clipped from V and 3 bases from J, the junction kept 7 bases outside the gene matches. CDR3 sequence: CASSYSDQGAGYEQYF. CDR3 in DNA: TGTGCCAGCAGTTACTCGGACCAGGGGGCGGGCTACGAGCAGTACTTC.

This clonotype was seen repeatedly, ten times or more. This chain connects TRBV5-1 to TRBJ2-2; no clear D gene. V lost 4 bases, J lost 1 base, and 11 bases lay in between. There are 15 residues in the CDR3. Germline-derived CDR1 and CDR2 are SGHRS and YFSETQ. The CDR3 loop reads CASSTWTENTGELFF. The CDR3 DNA sequence: TGCGCCAGCAGCACTTGGACGGAGAACACCGGGGAGCTGTTTTTT.

This clonotype was picked up many times. The chain has TRBV2 and TRBJ1-2; TRBD1 aligns across 8 bases. From germline, CDR1 is SNHLY and CDR2 FYNNEI. J gave up 8 bases and V 6 bases, and 8 bases lay outside the gene matches. The CDR3 is made up of 13 amino acids. The CDR3 DNA reads as TGTGCCAGCAGCGAGGGACAGGTCGAGGGCTACACCTTC. Its translation: CASSEGQVEGYTF.

This clonotype has a count of ten or more. The chain uses TRBV30 and TRBJ2-3, with D maybe TRBD2 (5 bases). V was cut by 0 bases and J by 0 bases, with 10 bases left in between. This CDR3 region has 15 residues. Germline CDR1 GTSNPN, CDR2 SVGIG (reference sequence). The CDR3 is CAWSVRGISTDTQYF. As DNA, the CDR3 is TGTGCCTGGAGTGTACGAGGGATTAGCACAGATACGCAGTATTTT.

Ten or more counts support this clonotype. This chain connects TRBV6-5 to TRBJ1-5, with TRBD1 as a possible D gene (6 bases). In germline, CDR1 is MNHEY, CDR2 SVGAGI. The CDR3 is 15 residues long. The ends were cut back, 0 bases at V and 2 bases at J, with 8 bases in the middle. The CDR3 coding sequence is TGTGCCAGCAGTTACTCGAGACAGGGCAATCAGCCCCAGCATTTT. Residues: CASSYSRQGNQPQHF.

The V call is TRBV20-1, the J call TRBJ2-5, with D possibly being TRBD1 (5 bases). This CDR3 is 14 amino acids long. Deletions cut 2 bases from V and 2 bases from J, with 12 bases between. CDR1 is DFQATT, CDR2 SNEGSKA, per germline (reference sequence). CDR3 DNA sequence: TGCAGTGCTAGAAGTTTGCAGGGACAAGAGACCCAGTACTTC. It encodes CSARSLQGQETQYF.

Many counts were recorded for this clonotype. The chain couples TRBV20-1 to TRBJ1-3; D may be TRBD1 (5 bases). The length of the CDR3 is 13 residues. Germline-derived CDR1 and CDR2 are DFQATT and SNEGSKA (reference sequence). Trimming shortened V by 3 bases and J by 4 bases, and 10 bases separated the two germline ends. Here the CDR3 reads CSARTVNGNTIYF. In DNA form, the CDR3 reads TGCAGTGCTAGGACAGTGAACGGAAACACCATATATTTT.

This clonotype has a count of ten or more. V is TRBV5-1 and J is TRBJ2-7; TRBD1 might be the D (5 bases). V lost 0 bases and J lost 5, with 12 bases in between. There are 14 residues in the CDR3. Germline V CDR1 and CDR2: SGHRS, YFSETQ. The CDR3 nucleotides are TGCGCCAGCAGCTTGGAATTAGGGGTCCACGAGCAGTACTTC. It specifies CASSLELGVHEQYF.

The sample holds many counts of this clonotype. The CDR3, as DNA: TGCAGTGCCTACCATCGACCAGGGTCTGAAAAACTGTTTTTT. As protein: CSAYHRPGSEKLFF. The gene calls are TRBV20-1 and TRBJ1-4; tentatively, D is TRBD1 (5 bases). The length of the CDR3 is 14 residues. Germline loops: CDR1 DFQATT, CDR2 SNEGSKA (reference sequence). Deletions cut 6 bases from V and 7 bases from J, with 18 bases between.

This clonotype occurred many times. The V call is TRBV5-1, the J call TRBJ1-2, with 8 bases fitting TRBD1. Trimming removed 3 bases from V and 6 bases from J; junction bases left unmatched: 7. CDR1 and CDR2 (germline): SGHRS, YFSETQ. The CDR3 has 14 residues. The CDR3 coding sequence is TGCGCCAGCAGCTGGGACAGGATGAGCGATGGCTACACCTTC. Translation gives CASSWDRMSDGYTF.

In this sample, this clonotype turned up many times. The chain carries TRBV5-4 and TRBJ2-1; 9 nucleotides match TRBD2. Looked up from germline, CDR1 is SGHNT and CDR2 is YYREEE (reference sequence). This CDR3 comprises 16 residues. V lost 4 bases to trimming and J lost 4 bases; unmatched junction nucleotides: 9. CDR3 DNA: TGTGCCAGCAGCATTGCCGGGACTAGCCTATACAATGAGCAGTTCTTC. Its protein product is CASSIAGTSLYNEQFF. Full variable domain (missing parts from reference TRBV5-4 and TRBJ2-1): ETGVTQSPTHLIKTRGQQVTLRCSSQSGHNTVSWYQQALGQGPQFIFQYYREEENGRGNFPPRFSGLQFPNYSSELNVNALELDDSALYLCASSIAGTSLYNEQFFGPGTRLTVL.

On this clonotype: This could be a read error, since a much larger clone is one nucleotide away. The CDR3 loop reads CATGKGYYEQYF. The CDR3 coding sequence is TGTGCCACGGGAAAGGGCTACTACGAGCAGTACTTC. The gene calls are TRBV10-3 and TRBJ2-7, with D perhaps TRBD2 (5 bases). The V gene lost 10 bases and the J gene lost 3 bases, with 13 bases spanning the gap. The CDR3 consists of 12 residues. In germline, CDR1 is ENHRY, CDR2 SYGVKD.

This clonotype was detected many times. V usage is TRBV20-1 and J usage is TRBJ2-5, with D perhaps matching TRBD1 (5 bases). Trimming removed 0 bases from V and 2 bases from J, with 10 bases in between. In germline, CDR1 is DFQATT, CDR2 SNEGSKA (reference sequence). The CDR3 totals 14 residues. The CDR3 is CSARDLDRQETQYF. Here the CDR3 DNA reads TGCAGTGCTAGAGATCTTGACAGACAAGAGACCCAGTACTTC.

This clonotype was counted ten times or more. V usage is TRBV2 and J usage is TRBJ2-2; 9 nucleotides match TRBD2. Germline-derived CDR1 and CDR2 are SNHLY and FYNNEI. The CDR3 runs 16 residues. Germline trimming cut 6 bases from V and 4 bases from J; bases unmatched to any gene: 9. CDR3 DNA sequence: TGTGCCAGCAGGATGCGCGGGAGGGCGGGCACCGGGGAGCTGTTTTTT. This gives the protein CASRMRGRAGTGELFF.

This clonotype was recorded many times. The chain has TRBV5-1 and TRBJ2-3; 10 positions agree with TRBD2. From germline, CDR1 is SGHRS and CDR2 YFSETQ. The V and J ends lost 4 bases and 1 base, in that order; junction bases with no gene match: 6. The CDR3 totals 16 residues. CDR3 protein: CASSRRTSGRTDTQYF. DNA of the CDR3: TGCGCCAGCAGCCGGAGGACTAGCGGACGCACAGATACGCAGTATTTT.

This clonotype was seen ten or more times. This chain connects TRBV20-1 to TRBJ2-1; TRBD2 matches at 11 bases. Germline V gives CDR1 DFQATT, CDR2 SNEGSKA (reference sequence). Trimming cost V 7 bases and J 0 bases; bases outside gene matches: 8. The CDR3 loop spans 16 amino acids. The DNA for the CDR3 is TGCAGTGAGGGACTAGCGGAGCCTCACTCCTACAATGAGCAGTTCTTC. Amino acid sequence: CSEGLAEPHSYNEQFF.

This clonotype was seen at least ten times. The chain uses TRBV6-5 and TRBJ1-1, with TRBD1 matching over 9 bases. V lost 2 bases and J lost 6; bases outside the gene matches: 4. Germline loops: CDR1 MNHEY, CDR2 SVGAGI. This CDR3 is built from 14 residues. Written as DNA, the CDR3 is TGTGCCAGCAGTTACGTGGGACAGGGCGCTGAAGCTTTCTTT. Its translation is CASSYVGQGAEAFF.

This clonotype appeared many times. This sequence joins TRBV20-1 and TRBJ2-3; TRBD2 matches 8 bases. The CDR3 has 12 amino acids. Germline V gives CDR1 DFQATT, CDR2 SNEGSKA (reference sequence). V lost 8 bases and J lost 5; bases outside the gene matches: 6. The CDR3 sequence is CSLAGRGDTQYF. The CDR3 nucleotides read TGCAGTTTAGCGGGACGGGGAGATACGCAGTATTTT.

The table lists this clonotype with many counts. The chain combines TRBV2 with TRBJ2-3; D gene uncertain. The V gene lost 3 bases and the J gene lost 11 bases, with 12 bases spanning the gap. CDR3 length equals 12 residues. Germline V gene lookup returns CDR1 SNHLY and CDR2 FYNNEI. The CDR3 protein is CASSDTLDEQYF. Written as DNA, the CDR3 is TGTGCCAGCAGTGATACGCTAGACGAGCAGTATTTT.

In this sample, this clonotype turned up many times. V gene TRBV6-6 combines with J gene TRBJ1-6, with TRBD1 matching over 9 bases. CDR1 and CDR2 (germline): MNHNY, SVGAGI (reference sequence). With 10 bases clipped from V and 7 bases from J, the junction kept 11 bases outside the gene matches. This CDR3 comprises 15 residues. The CDR3 DNA sequence: TGTGCCACCCAAAAGGGACAGGGTTACAATTCACCCCTCCACTTT. It is translated as CATQKGQGYNSPLHF.

In this sample, this clonotype turned up many times. V is TRBV20-1 and J is TRBJ2-2; weak D call: TRBD1 (5 bases). The V gene's germline CDR1 is DFQATT and CDR2 SNEGSKA (reference sequence). The germline V and J ends were trimmed by 5 bases and 1 base, with 8 bases remaining between them. The CDR3 covers 13 residues. CDR3 amino acids: CSAYDRNTGELFF. Here the CDR3 DNA reads TGCAGTGCTTACGACAGGAACACCGGGGAGCTGTTTTTT.

This clonotype came up many times. The DNA for the CDR3 is TGCAGCGTTGGAGGGAGCGGGACATACGAGCAGTACTTC. Translated, it gives CSVGGSGTYEQYF. This sequence joins TRBV29-1 and TRBJ2-7; tentatively, D is TRBD2 (7 bases). This CDR3 contains 13 residues. V was shortened by 4 bases and J by 4 bases, with 14 bases between the two germline ends. The germline gives CDR1 SQVTM, CDR2 ANQGSEA.

This clonotype was seen ten or more times. This chain uses TRBV29-1 with TRBJ2-7; 9 bases fit TRBD1. V dropped 3 bases and J dropped 6; count of bases not matched to a gene: 6. The germline V gene encodes CDR1 SQVTM and CDR2 ANQGSEA. The CDR3 runs to 13 residues. CDR3: CSVEGQGGGEQYF. The DNA of the CDR3 is TGCAGCGTTGAGGGACAGGGAGGAGGCGAGCAGTACTTC.

This clonotype was observed at least ten times. V is TRBV5-1 and J is TRBJ2-3; either TRBD1 or TRBD2 may supply D (5 bases each). V was shortened by 0 bases and J by 12 bases, with 17 bases between the two germline ends. CDR3 size: 14 residues. CDR1 is SGHRS, CDR2 YFSETQ, per germline. The CDR3 loop is CASSLDFPGTNQYF. The CDR3 bases are TGCGCCAGCAGCTTGGATTTTCCGGGGACCAACCAGTATTTT.